Listed here are 18 T cell receptor beta chains from one sample, sequenced in a study of technical replicates of blood from a handful of donors. Using immunoSEQ multiplex PCR, the repertoire was profiled, and TCRdb retains in-frame clones only, with some absent. In the table there are about 60,000 clones, more than 75% of which are singletons. Specimen: PBMCs. The source is a human donor in good health. Some clones in this sample may be carry-over from other donors' samples.

The chain recombines TRBV7-2 with TRBJ2-7; D might be TRBD2 (5 bases). V shed 1 base and J shed 1 base, with 11 bases lying between them. Germline V lookup: CDR1 SGHTA, CDR2 FQGNSA. The CDR3 is 15 residues long. The CDR3 coding sequence is TGTGCCAGCAGCTTAGGCGCGGGTTTATCCTACGAGCAGTACTTC. Its protein product is CASSLGAGLSYEQYF. Supplemented by reference TRBV7-2 and TRBJ2-7, the full variable domain reads GAGVSQSPSNKVTEKGKDVELRCDPISGHTALYWYRQSLGQGLEFLIYFQGNSAPDKSGLPSDRFSAERTGGSVSTLTIQRTQQEDSAVYLCASSLGAGLSYEQYFGPGTRLTVT.

The J gene is TRBJ2-5, the V gene TRBV6-6, with TRBD2 matching 8 bases. J gave up 4 bases and V 5 bases, and 12 bases lay outside the gene matches. Germline V CDR1 and CDR2: MNHNY, SVGAGI (reference sequence). This CDR3 is 16 amino acids long. CDR3 region: CASSTPSGSGTETQYF. In DNA form, the CDR3 reads TGTGCCAGCAGTACCCCTTCGGGTAGCGGGACAGAGACCCAGTACTTC.

The V and J genes are TRBV19 and TRBJ1-6, with 9 positions matching TRBD1. With V trimmed by 8 bases and J by 10 bases, 9 bases remained unmatched. Germline-derived CDR1 and CDR2 are LNHDA and SQIVND (reference sequence). This CDR3 has 14 amino acids. In DNA form, the CDR3 reads TGTGCCAGTGCGGACAGGGGAGATCGGTCACCCCTCCACTTT. This codes for CASADRGDRSPLHF.

The chain joins TRBV30 to TRBJ1-1; no definite D call. CDR1 is GTSNPN and CDR2 is SVGIG in the germline V gene (reference sequence). V lost 0 bases, J lost 1 base, and 9 bases lay in between. This CDR3 has 14 amino acids. CDR3 residues: CAWSVLTPNTEAFF. DNA for the CDR3: TGTGCCTGGAGTGTACTCACCCCGAACACTGAAGCTTTCTTT.

The V call is TRBV25-1, the J call TRBJ1-4, with 10 bases fitting TRBD1. The germline V gene has CDR1 MGHDK and CDR2 SYGVNS. The trim removed 4 bases at V and 10 bases at J, leaving 9 bases unmatched. The CDR3 is 15 amino acids. CDR3 bases: TGTGCCAGCAGTGGAGGGAGACAGGGGGCAGGAAAACTGTTTTTT. This sequence encodes CASSGGRQGAGKLFF.

The V and J genes are TRBV7-8 and TRBJ1-4, with D perhaps TRBD1 (6 bases). The V end lost 0 bases, the J end lost 5 bases, and 10 bases lay between the germline ends. This CDR3 contains 15 residues. Per the germline V gene, CDR1 is SGHVS and CDR2 is FQNEAQ. CDR3 DNA sequence: TGTGCCAGCAGCTTAGCCACAGGGCGGAATGAAAAACTGTTTTTT. It translates to CASSLATGRNEKLFF.

This chain joins TRBV4-3 and TRBJ2-3; no reliable D call. The CDR3 consists of 13 residues. V gave up 3 bases and J gave up 6 bases, with 10 bases separating them. Germline CDR1 reads LGHNA; CDR2 reads YSLEER. Here the CDR3 reads CASSHPPQDTQYF. The CDR3 bases are TGCGCCAGCAGCCACCCCCCTCAGGATACGCAGTATTTT.

CDR3 loop: CATSPRVSGINSPLHF. The CDR3 DNA is TGTGCCACCAGCCCTAGAGTATCAGGGATTAATTCACCCCTCCACTTT. V gene TRBV15 combines with J gene TRBJ1-6; possible D gene TRBD1, 5 bases. Deletions cut 5 bases from V and 6 bases from J, with 17 bases between. The CDR3 runs to 16 residues. In germline, CDR1 is LNHNV, CDR2 YYDKDF (reference sequence).

This clone occurred a few times. V is TRBV5-4 and J is TRBJ2-2; TRBD1 matches 8 bases. The CDR3 covers 13 residues. Per the germline V gene, CDR1 is SGHNT and CDR2 is YYREEE (reference sequence). V lost 4 bases and J lost 8; bases outside the gene matches: 4. The DNA of the CDR3 is TGTGCCAGCAGCCGACAGGGGACGGGGGAGCTGTTTTTT. The encoded protein is CASSRQGTGELFF.

The CDR3 nucleotides read TGTGCCAGCGCCCGAGAATCCAGCGGGAGGGCGGATGAGCAGTTCTTC. This codes for CASARESSGRADEQFF. The chain links TRBV7-9 to TRBJ2-1, with TRBD2 matching over 10 bases. V shed 8 bases, J shed 8 bases, and the junction held 15 bases outside the gene matches. CDR1 is SEHNR, CDR2 FQNEAQ, per germline (reference sequence). The CDR3 length is 16 residues. Drawing the rest from reference TRBV7-9 and TRBJ2-1, the complete variable domain is DTGVSQNPRHKITKRGQNVTFRCDPISEHNRLYWYRQTLGQGPEFLTYFQNEAQLEKSRLLSDRFSAERPKGSFSTLEIQRTEQGDSAMYLCASARESSGRADEQFFGPGTRLTVL.

This clone showed up just a few times. This sequence joins TRBV21-1 and TRBJ1-2; the table's D call of TRBD1 was not tested on the DNA. TRBV21-1 is a pseudogene locus. The CDR3 loop spans 13 amino acids. CDR3 sequence reads: CASSNGTAYGYTF. The CDR3 DNA reads as TGTGCCAGCAGCAACGGGACAGCTTATGGCTACACCTTC.

The rearrangement links TRBV27 to TRBJ2-7, with a weak D call TRBD1 (5 bases). The CDR3 extends over 13 amino acids. V was trimmed by 6 bases and J by 5 bases, leaving 14 bases between them. CDR1 MNHEY and CDR2 SMNVEV come from the germline V gene (reference sequence). CDR3 nucleotide sequence: TGTGCCAGCAGGCATACAGGTTTCCACGAGCAGTACTTC. This gives the protein CASRHTGFHEQYF.

CDR3 sequence: CASSQETGRNEQFF. The CDR3 DNA reads TGCGCCAGCAGCCAAGAAACTGGCAGGAATGAGCAGTTCTTC. The rearrangement uses TRBV4-3 and TRBJ2-1, with unresolved D. Trimming took off 0 bases at V and 7 bases at J, with 10 bases between the two ends. Germline V lookup: CDR1 LGHNA, CDR2 YSLEER. The CDR3 length is 14 residues.

The CDR3 loop is CASSILSGQGTYGYTF. CDR3 DNA: TGTGCCAGTAGTATTCTTTCGGGACAGGGGACTTATGGCTACACCTTC. The chain joins TRBV19 to TRBJ1-2; 10 nucleotides match TRBD1. The ends lost 3 bases at V and 5 bases at J; junction bases unmatched: 9. The CDR3 extends over 16 amino acids. The germline gives CDR1 LNHDA, CDR2 SQIVND (reference sequence).

The chain is built from TRBV7-3 and TRBJ2-3; TRBD2 agrees at 11 bases. This CDR3 contains 18 residues. Germline V gene lookup returns CDR1 SGHTA and CDR2 FQGTGA. V lost 3 bases and J lost 0; bases outside the gene matches: 8. The CDR3 coding sequence is TGTGCCAGCAGCTTGACTAGCGGGGAACATCCTAGCACAGATACGCAGTATTTT. Translation gives CASSLTSGEHPSTDTQYF.

The V and J genes are TRBV7-8 and TRBJ1-3, with 7 bases that match TRBD1. The CDR3 is made up of 15 amino acids. Germline trimming cut 1 base from V and 4 bases from J; bases unmatched to any gene: 4. Looked up from germline, CDR1 is SGHVS and CDR2 is FQNEAQ. CDR3 region: CASSLGQGKGNTIYF. The CDR3 nucleotides are TGTGCCAGCAGCTTAGGACAGGGTAAAGGAAACACCATATATTTT.

V is TRBV5-1 and J is TRBJ2-1; 13 positions match TRBD2. The germline V gene encodes CDR1 SGHRS and CDR2 YFSETQ. There are 18 residues in the CDR3. Losses at the gene ends were 3 bases for V and 8 bases for J; bases not matched to a gene: 14. DNA of the CDR3: TGCGCCAGCAGCTCAAGCCCGGGACTAGCGGGATTTATTTATGAGCAGTTCTTC. Its protein is CASSSSPGLAGFIYEQFF. The full variable domain, rest sourced from reference TRBV5-1 and TRBJ2-1, is KAGVTQTPRYLIKTRGQQVTLSCSPISGHRSVSWYQQTPGQGLQFLFEYFSETQRNKGNFPGRFSGRQFSNSRSEMNVSTLELGDSALYLCASSSSPGLAGFIYEQFFGPGTRLTVL.

The gene calls are TRBV4-2 and TRBJ2-7, with D unclear. The CDR3 extends over 14 amino acids. Trimming stripped 1 base from V and 0 bases from J, with 7 bases between. Per the germline V gene, CDR1 is LGHNA and CDR2 is YNFKEQ. The CDR3 DNA is TGTGCCAGCAGCCAAGTCGCTAGCTCCTACGAGCAGTACTTC. Protein sequence: CASSQVASSYEQYF.